This T cell receptor (beta chain) originates from a study of T cell responses to AZD1222 COVID-19 vaccine. General observations from the study: Mapped onto spike, vaccine-associated CD4 TCRs spanned it and were dominant at 160-218 and 743-854. Among the donors, most were white British and more were female, and clonal diversity was possibly underestimated.

Note on this clone: Its antigen is not identified.

The repertoire was sequenced with immunoSEQ multiplex PCR; TCRdb's copy has only in-frame clones and lacks some. The table lists roughly 100,000 clones, around nine tenths of them singletons. V trimming: 0 bases; J trimming: 2 bases; junction bases outside the gene matches: 4. This CDR3 is 17 amino acids long. The V gene's germline CDR1 is SGHTA and CDR2 FQGNSA. The sequencing used peripheral blood, collected on day 0 of AZD1222 vaccination. This TCR was recovered from an adult in good health. J is TRBJ2-7 and V is TRBV7-2, with TRBD2 matching over 13 bases. The CDR3: CASSLATSGRGTYEQYF. The CDR3 bases are TGTGCCAGCAGCTTAGCTACTAGCGGGAGGGGGACCTACGAGCAGTACTTC.